The 29 T cell receptor beta chains below were found in one sample sequenced in a study of cytomegalovirus exposure and HLA in healthy donors. 60 Vbeta and 13 Jbeta primers were used in PCR. The table came from immunoSEQ multiplex PCR; TCRdb's copy has only in-frame clones and leaves some out. The profile shows fewer than 90,000 clones, 65% to 80% of them singletons. Material for sequencing was PBMCs. The receptors stem from a man aged 25-45 years in good health and CMV-seropositive.

Only one count was recorded for this clone. The chain joins TRBV5-4 to TRBJ2-3; 8 nucleotides line up with TRBD2. With V trimmed by 0 bases and J by 2 bases, 5 bases remained unmatched. The CDR3 contains 16 residues. The germline CDR1 and CDR2 sequences are SGHNT and YYREEE (reference sequence). The CDR3 here is CASSLVQRGYTDTQYF. In DNA, the CDR3 is TGTGCCAGCAGCTTGGTCCAGCGGGGGTACACAGATACGCAGTATTTT.

This chain uses TRBV5-1 with TRBJ2-3, with 8 bases lining up with TRBD1. The germline V gene encodes CDR1 SGHRS and CDR2 YFSETQ. CDR3 size: 15 residues. Trimming at V came to 1 base and at J to 8 bases, leaving 9 bases not matched to a gene. Written as DNA, the CDR3 is TGCGCCAGCAGCTTGCCTGGACAGGGTAGGGGTACGCAGTATTTT. Translated, it gives CASSLPGQGRGTQYF. Full variable domain (outside the CDR3, taken from reference TRBV5-1 and TRBJ2-3): KAGVTQTPRYLIKTRGQQVTLSCSPISGHRSVSWYQQTPGQGLQFLFEYFSETQRNKGNFPGRFSGRQFSNSRSEMNVSTLELGDSALYLCASSLPGQGRGTQYFGPGTRLTVL.

The chain joins TRBV7-2 to TRBJ1-5; TRBD1 aligns across 7 bases. The CDR3 consists of 13 residues. Germline CDR1 SGHTA, CDR2 FQGNSA. V was clipped by 4 bases and J by 5 bases; unmatched bases: 2. The CDR3 region is CASSYRGDQPQHF. Here the CDR3 DNA reads TGTGCCAGCAGCTACAGGGGAGATCAGCCCCAGCATTTT.

This chain joins TRBV7-8 and TRBJ1-5; TRBD1 is a possible D gene (6 bases). The V gene's germline CDR1 is SGHVS and CDR2 FQNEAQ. The V gene lost 4 bases and the J gene lost 3 bases, with 10 bases spanning the gap. CDR3 size: 14 residues. The CDR3 nucleotides are TGTGCCAGCAGCTCGACAGGAGCCAATCAGCCCCAGCATTTT. Its translation: CASSSTGANQPQHF. Full variable domain (outside the CDR3, taken from reference TRBV7-8 and TRBJ1-5): GAGVSQSPRYKVAKRGQDVALRCDPISGHVSLFWYQQALGQGPEFLTYFQNEAQLDKSGLPSDRFFAERPEGSVSTLKIQRTQQEDSAVYLCASSSTGANQPQHFGDGTRLSIL.

This clone has ten or more counts. The rearrangement links TRBV28 to TRBJ1-3; no clear D. The CDR3 runs 13 residues. V gave up 7 bases and J gave up 0 bases, with 7 bases separating them. Germline assignment: CDR1 MDHEN and CDR2 SYDVKM. The chain's CDR3 is CASTPSSGNTIYF. The CDR3 DNA reads as TGTGCCAGCACTCCTAGCTCTGGAAACACCATATATTTT.

This chain connects TRBV4-3 to TRBJ2-5, with D perhaps TRBD2 (6 bases). With 0 bases removed from V and 4 bases from J, the gap between germline ends came to 18 bases. This CDR3 region has 17 residues. Germline values: CDR1 LGHNA, CDR2 YSLEER. The CDR3 protein is CASSQEPRNLEGETQYF. DNA for the CDR3: TGCGCCAGCAGCCAAGAACCCCGAAACTTGGAGGGAGAGACCCAGTACTTC.

This clone was recorded at least ten times. This chain joins TRBV4-2 and TRBJ1-1; no reliable D call. The CDR3 runs to 12 residues. The germline gives CDR1 LGHNA, CDR2 YNFKEQ. The V and J ends lost 3 bases and 1 base respectively, with 3 bases between them. CDR3 loop: CASSHKNTEAFF. CDR3 in DNA: TGTGCCAGCAGCCACAAGAACACTGAAGCTTTCTTT.

The chain recombines TRBV6-6 with TRBJ2-7, with no clear D. Per the germline V gene, CDR1 is MNHNY and CDR2 is SVGAGI (reference sequence). V was clipped by 0 bases and J by 6 bases, with 15 bases between them. This CDR3 spans 15 amino acids. CDR3 nucleotides: TGTGCCAGCAGTTACTCAGTGGCCGGATCGGGCGAGCAGTACTTC. Encoded protein: CASSYSVAGSGEQYF.

V and J are TRBV5-7 and TRBJ2-2; D is perhaps TRBD1 (6 bases). TRBV5-7 is identified as an open reading frame with a role that is uncertain. V was trimmed by 3 bases and J by 3 bases, leaving 18 bases between them. There are 17 residues in the CDR3. As DNA, the CDR3 is TGTGCCAGCAGCTCCGGAATGGGGGCGCGTGACACCGGGGAGCTGTTTTTT. Amino acids: CASSSGMGARDTGELFF.

The chain couples TRBV7-9 to TRBJ1-5; possibly TRBD1 for D (5 bases). CDR3 length equals 13 residues. Trimming stripped 4 bases from V and 8 bases from J, with 12 bases between. Germline V lookup: CDR1 SEHNR, CDR2 FQNEAQ (reference sequence). As DNA, the CDR3 is TGTGCCAGCAGCTGGGGCCGGGGGGAGCCCCAGCATTTT. This sequence encodes CASSWGRGEPQHF.

This chain links TRBV27 with TRBJ1-2; D is possibly TRBD1 (6 bases). V was clipped by 3 bases and J by 7 bases, with 12 bases between them. Germline V gene sequence: CDR1 MNHEY, CDR2 SMNVEV (reference sequence). The CDR3 is 13 residues long. The CDR3 coding sequence is TGTGCCAGCAGTTTCACGGGGGGCAGTGGCTACACCTTC. Translated, it gives CASSFTGGSGYTF.

In its sample, this clone was seen a few times. V gene TRBV19 combines with J gene TRBJ1-4; a possible D gene is TRBD1 (6 bases). CDR1 is LNHDA and CDR2 is SQIVND in the germline V gene (reference sequence). The V gene lost 7 bases and the J gene lost 8 bases, with 17 bases spanning the gap. This CDR3 comprises 14 residues. DNA of the CDR3: TGTGCCAGTAAGGGTTTGGGGGCTTCGGAAAAACTGTTTTTT. The encoded protein is CASKGLGASEKLFF.

The chain joins TRBV10-1 to TRBJ1-2; TRBD1 agrees at 7 bases. Germline CDR1 WNHNN, CDR2 SYGVQD (reference sequence). Trimming at V came to 6 bases and at J to 8 bases, leaving 18 bases not matched to a gene. This CDR3 has 16 amino acids. CDR3 in amino acids: CASSPSRGDRSGGYTF. The DNA of the CDR3 is TGCGCCAGCAGCCCCAGTAGGGGGGACAGATCCGGGGGCTACACCTTC.

V is TRBV15 and J is TRBJ1-1; 8 bases agree with TRBD1. Trimming removed 4 bases from V and 1 base from J; junction bases left unmatched: 5. There are 15 residues in the CDR3. Germline V gene data show CDR1 as LNHNV and CDR2 as YYDKDF (reference sequence). The CDR3 region is CATSTRTGRNTEAFF. CDR3 DNA: TGTGCCACCAGCACCCGGACAGGGCGGAACACTGAAGCTTTCTTT. The complete variable domain, with remaining parts taken from reference TRBV15 and TRBJ1-1, reads DAMVIQNPRYQVTQFGKPVTLSCSQTLNHNVMYWYQQKSSQAPKLLFHYYDKDFNNEADTPDNFQSRRPNTSFCFLDIRSPGLGDTAMYLCATSTRTGRNTEAFFGQGTRLTVV.

This chain links TRBV23-1 with TRBJ1-1; D may be TRBD1 (5 bases). TRBV23-1 falls under the ORF class, with uncertain function. CDR3 length: 18 residues. The V end was cut by 3 bases, the J end by 2 bases, with 22 bases between. CDR3 in amino acids: CASSQGLVPQRPNTEAFF. CDR3 sequence (DNA): TGCGCCAGCAGTCAGGGGCTCGTACCTCAAAGACCCAACACTGAAGCTTTCTTT.

V and J are TRBV4-3 and TRBJ1-2; D remains unclear. V was cut by 3 bases and J by 4 bases, with 15 bases left in between. Germline CDR1 reads LGHNA; CDR2 reads YSLEER. This CDR3 has 15 residues. CDR3 in DNA: TGCGCCAGCAGCCAGGGCTGGGGAGTTGGCTATGGCTACACCTTC. Translation gives CASSQGWGVGYGYTF.

This clone was seen only once. The V gene is TRBV19, the J gene TRBJ1-1; 7 bases line up with TRBD1. The germline gives CDR1 LNHDA, CDR2 SQIVND (reference sequence). Trimming cost V 7 bases and J 7 bases; bases outside gene matches: 6. The CDR3 runs to 12 residues. The CDR3 spells CASKQQGIEAFF. CDR3 DNA sequence: TGTGCCAGTAAACAACAGGGGATTGAAGCTTTCTTT.

The rearrangement uses TRBV5-1 and TRBJ2-7; D remains unclear. The germline CDR1 and CDR2 sequences are SGHRS and YFSETQ. The CDR3 runs 14 residues. The germline V and J ends were trimmed by 4 bases and 5 bases, with 16 bases remaining between them. The CDR3 reads CASSLGYEFDEQYF. The CDR3 nucleotides read TGCGCCAGCAGCCTCGGTTATGAGTTTGACGAGCAGTACTTC.

This rearrangement joins TRBV7-9 to TRBJ2-5, with TRBD1 identical over 10 bases. The length of the CDR3 is 14 residues. The germline V gene has CDR1 SEHNR and CDR2 FQNEAQ (reference sequence). The V and J ends lost 2 bases and 4 bases, in that order; junction bases with no gene match: 1. As DNA, the CDR3 is TGTGCCAGCAGCTTATGGACAGGGGGAGAGACCCAGTACTTC. Protein sequence: CASSLWTGGETQYF.

The rearrangement joins TRBV5-5 to TRBJ2-7; a possible D gene is TRBD1 (5 bases). CDR1 and CDR2 (germline): SGHKS, YYEKEE (reference sequence). This CDR3 comprises 15 residues. The V end lost 2 bases, the J end lost 5 bases, and 17 bases lay between the germline ends. As DNA, the CDR3 is TGTGCCAGCAGCTTAAACGGGCAGGGCTTCGACGAGCAGTACTTC. Protein sequence: CASSLNGQGFDEQYF.

This chain connects TRBV4-1 to TRBJ2-5; weak D call: TRBD2 (6 bases). CDR1 is MGHRA, CDR2 YSYEKL, per germline. The CDR3 is made up of 16 amino acids. V shed 3 bases and J shed 5 bases, with 19 bases lying between them. CDR3 sequence reads: CASSQPTSGWAETQYF. The CDR3 DNA reads as TGCGCCAGCAGCCAGCCGACTAGTGGTTGGGCGGAGACCCAGTACTTC.

The chain links TRBV4-1 to TRBJ2-1; D might be TRBD1 (5 bases). V lost 0 bases to trimming and J lost 4 bases, with 16 bases between them. CDR3 length: 17 amino acids. CDR1 MGHRA and CDR2 YSYEKL come from the germline V gene. CDR3 nucleotides: TGCGCCAGCAGCCAAGATTGGGGCAGTACAGTTTACAATGAGCAGTTCTTC. Its protein product is CASSQDWGSTVYNEQFF.

To note about this clone: At the DNA level, this CDR3 is encoded by other sequences in the same sample as well. This chain joins TRBV7-3 and TRBJ2-2; possible D gene TRBD1, 5 bases. This CDR3 has 14 amino acids. Deletions cut 2 bases from V and 2 bases from J, with 6 bases between. CDR1 is SGHTA and CDR2 is FQGTGA in the germline V gene. The CDR3 DNA reads TGTGCCAGCAGCTTAGGGGCCAACACCGGGGAGCTGTTTTTT. As protein: CASSLGANTGELFF.

Worth noting for this clone: Other nucleotide sequences in the sample specify the same CDR3. The V call is TRBV5-1, the J call TRBJ2-3; tentative D call: TRBD1 (6 bases). This CDR3 contains 15 residues. Germline CDR1 reads SGHRS; CDR2 reads YFSETQ. The V end was cut by 0 bases, the J end by 3 bases, with 11 bases between. The CDR3 nucleotides are TGCGCCAGCAGCTTGGGTTCCAGGGGAACAGATACGCAGTATTTT. This sequence encodes CASSLGSRGTDTQYF.

V and J are TRBV29-1 and TRBJ2-1; no reliable D call. V was pared by 3 bases and J by 0 bases, with 9 bases between. CDR1 and CDR2 from the germline V gene are SQVTM and ANQGSEA. The CDR3 totals 14 residues. The CDR3 DNA reads TGCAGCGTTGATAACCGGGTCTCCTACAATGAGCAGTTCTTC. This codes for CSVDNRVSYNEQFF.

The chain carries TRBV11-1 and TRBJ2-5, with 8 bases fitting TRBD1. The CDR3 covers 13 residues. Germline V lookup: CDR1 SGHAT, CDR2 FQDESV (reference sequence). Trimming at V came to 5 bases and at J to 7 bases, leaving 6 bases not matched to a gene. The CDR3 spells CASSPDRAGTQYF. In DNA, the CDR3 is TGTGCCAGCAGCCCGGACAGGGCCGGGACCCAGTACTTC.

This chain links TRBV4-1 with TRBJ1-6, with a possible D match to TRBD1 (5 bases). Germline CDR1 MGHRA, CDR2 YSYEKL. The CDR3 has 16 residues. Trimming removed 3 bases at V and 7 bases at J, with 16 bases between. The CDR3 here is CASSQEIDRVNSPLHF. The CDR3, as DNA: TGCGCCAGCAGCCAGGAAATAGACAGAGTGAATTCACCCCTCCACTTT.

The V and J genes are TRBV7-9 and TRBJ2-7, with D unresolved. The V gene's germline CDR1 is SEHNR and CDR2 FQNEAQ (reference sequence). The CDR3 covers 13 residues. The V end lost 0 bases, the J end lost 7 bases, and 10 bases lay between the germline ends. CDR3 sequence (DNA): TGTGCCAGCAGCTTAGCCGCGTCCCTGGAGCAGTACTTC. The encoded protein is CASSLAASLEQYF.

This clone appeared once. The chain joins TRBV4-1 to TRBJ2-5; TRBD1 matches 7 bases. V lost 0 bases to trimming and J lost 0 bases; unmatched junction nucleotides: 4. The V gene's germline CDR1 is MGHRA and CDR2 YSYEKL. The CDR3 has 16 residues. This CDR3 reads CASSQDRGYYQETQYF. The CDR3 DNA reads TGCGCCAGCAGCCAAGACAGGGGGTATTACCAAGAGACCCAGTACTTC.